This T cell receptor beta chain came from a study of long-term antiretroviral therapy in people with HIV. Overall study context: The earliest samples came from an era when ART typically awaited falling CD4 counts.

Researchers ran immunoSEQ v3.0 at survey level. Samples were sequenced targeting about 35,000-50,000 T-cell genomes each. Sequenced by immunoSEQ multiplex PCR; TCRdb stores in-frame clones only, minus some. The sample holds 20,000 to 25,000 clones; around three quarters are singletons and the top ten take over 4%. Trimming at V came to 7 bases and at J to 5 bases, leaving 3 bases not matched to a gene. CDR3 length: 13 residues. The germline V gene has CDR1 SGHTA and CDR2 FQGNSA. About this clone itself: The target antigen is unknown.

Broader study findings: Those clones which expanded before ART made up the dominant part of the repertoire at all time points.

V is TRBV7-2 and J is TRBJ2-7; 12 positions match TRBD2. Material: unsorted PBMCs, obtained 0.5 years after starting antiretroviral therapy. The source is a woman aged 40-49 years with HIV. The CDR3 DNA reads as TGTGCCAGCACTAGCGGGGGGGCCCACGAGCAGTACTTC. Encoded protein: CASTSGGAHEQYF.